This record looks at one T cell receptor (beta chain) sequence and its context. Its antigen specificity is not known. Per-base qualities were not stored, and no clone one base away is much larger. The data stem from a study of CD8 T cells in acute hepatitis C reinfection (TCRdb year 2021). Some background on the complete study: This study examined the TCRbeta repertoire of CD8+ T cells that recognize the HCV NS3-1073 epitope, both during acute infection and after viral clearance. A handful of spontaneous resolvers provided paired acute and follow-up samples.

Genomic DNA was extracted from FACS-sorted cells, and TCRbeta chain sequencing was performed through the commercial immunoSEQ service. As for how the authors treated the data: ImmunoSEQ Analyzer software v3.0 and R v3.5.1 were used to analyze the repertoire data. Only productive rearrangements were analyzed, as sequences containing stop codons or out-of-frame rearrangements were removed. The sequencing provider supplied the Simpson diversity, Shannon entropy, CDR3 length and nucleotide addition metrics. Clonotypes were grouped by frequency into dominant, sub-dominant, low or lowest abundance categories, and clonotypes below 0.1% were left out of most analyses. A CDR3 amino acid clonotype was called public when found in at least two subjects at a cumulative frequency of at least 0.5%. TCRdb holds this immuneACCESS table with in-frame rearrangements only. Some clones are missing; in checked studies, unresolved V genes explain under half, and the rest has no known cause. Clone size and V and J calls were adopted from that table, with D and trimming inferred from the DNA. The sample records tens of thousands of clones, about 83% of which are singletons. The leading ten clones occupy more than 0.4% of the sample.

The time point label on this specimen signifies: naive CD8 control sorted from an acute-time-point sample. Enrolled in the Montreal Hepatitis C Cohort (HEPCO) in Canada, the donors were people who inject drugs, and these donors were followed every 3 months. A positive HCV RNA or antibody test that followed a negative test within the previous 24 weeks was the definition used for acute primary HCV infection. Cells were surface stained with CD3, CD8 and CD45RO antibodies, and an aqua fixable dye was used to exclude dead cells. The cohort also included a handful of subjects who developed chronic infection, defined as HCV RNA positivity at 24 weeks. From thawed, previously cryostored peripheral blood mononuclear cells, CD8+ T cells were purified through negative selection performed by means of the MACS CD8+ T cell Isolation Kit. Sorting of the cells was done on a BD FACSAria II cell sorter. For CDR1 and CDR2, the germline V gene lists LGHNA and YNFKEQ. Counted from cysteine to phenylalanine, this CDR3 has 13 amino acids. The kept DNA is CDR3 alone, 39 bases in frame from the first base. The germline ends are 11 bases apart after V is trimmed by 1 base and J by 7 bases.

Overall results and qualifications from the work: Thirteen public clonotypes were found regardless of outcome; one public clonotype used V04-02/J02-02. High diversity was observed in NS3-1073 specific repertoires, and no significant differences in diversity were found between acute resolver, follow-up resolver and acute chronic samples. CDR3 sequences shared with other epitopes were rare, and differing sequencing approaches may have limited exact matching. Because bulk sequencing covered only the TCRbeta chain, the alphabeta pairing of the public clonotypes could not be determined. TRBV04 and TRBV06 gene families were preferentially used in all groups, and this usage was not explained by overrepresentation in the naive pool. Chronically infected subjects had no follow-up repertoires because NS3-1073 specific cells were too rare to sort.

The sample consisted of naive CD8+ T cells from PBMCs. The sample's cell subset or site label, in plain terms: sorted total naive CD45RO-negative CD8+ T cells. The chain joins TRBV4-2 to TRBJ2-7, and possibly TRBD1, on 5 matching bases. The receptor's source is a man aged 25 to 40 with chronic hepatitis C. In nucleotides, the sequence is TGTGCCAGCAGCCAAGGCAGGGTGGATGAGCAGTACTTC. It is translated as CASSQGRVDEQYF.